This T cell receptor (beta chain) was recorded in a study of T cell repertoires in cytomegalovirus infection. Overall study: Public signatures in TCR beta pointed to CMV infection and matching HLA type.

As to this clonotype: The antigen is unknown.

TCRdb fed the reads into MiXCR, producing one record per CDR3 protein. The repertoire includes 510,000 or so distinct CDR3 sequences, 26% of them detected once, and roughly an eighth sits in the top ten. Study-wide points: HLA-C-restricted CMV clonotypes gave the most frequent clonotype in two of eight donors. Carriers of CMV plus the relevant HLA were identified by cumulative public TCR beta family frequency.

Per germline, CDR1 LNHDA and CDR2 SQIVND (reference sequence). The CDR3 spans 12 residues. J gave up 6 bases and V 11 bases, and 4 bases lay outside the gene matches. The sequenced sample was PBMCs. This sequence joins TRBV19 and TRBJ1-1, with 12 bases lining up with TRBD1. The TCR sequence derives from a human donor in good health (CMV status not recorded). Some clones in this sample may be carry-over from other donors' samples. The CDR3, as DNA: TGTGCCCAGAGGGACAGGGGGCCTGAAGCTTTCTTT. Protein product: CAQRDRGPEAFF.